This TCR beta chain emerged from a study of cytomegalovirus exposure and HLA in healthy donors. The method was immunoSEQ multiplex PCR; TCRdb's version includes in-frame clones alone and lacks a portion of them. The sample carries about 140,000 clones, 87% recorded once. General study results and limits: Researchers counted 150 to 200 TCR beta chains as cytomegalovirus-associated. Three chains linked to CMV were shown in vitro to be specific for CMV antigens. Per published reports, the classifier diagnosed cytomegalovirus status with high specificity and sensitivity.

Of note for this clone: Its antigen is not known.

The receptor was isolated from a man aged 18 to 30 in good health and CMV-seropositive. Sequences were obtained from PBMCs.

The CDR3 here is CASSLGTVRTADKSLHF. CDR3 in DNA: TGCGCCAGCAGCTTGGGGACAGTCCGGACGGCTGATAAATCCCTCCACTTT. V usage is TRBV5-1 and J usage is TRBJ1-6; a possible D gene is TRBD1 (6 bases). The CDR3 contains 17 residues. V was clipped by 0 bases and J by 14 bases, with 24 bases between them. CDR1 is SGHRS, CDR2 YFSETQ, per germline.